A selection of T cell receptor beta chains follows, all from one sample in a study of blood T cell repertoires in COVID-19. TCRdb's copy holds only in-frame clones and misses some; the assay was immunoSEQ multiplex PCR. Here the sample spans approximately 350,000 clones, 75% to 90% being singletons. Sequenced sample: PBMCs or T cells enriched from blood (not recorded which). All receptors derive from a young man who had recovered from COVID-19. Both conserved end residues are part of each CDR3. Each record gives: J gene, CDR3 length, V gene, CDR3 protein.

j_gene: TRBJ2-3; len: 15; v_gene: TRBV2; CDR3aa: CASSGRTRGPDTQYF
j_gene: TRBJ2-2; len: 18; v_gene: TRBV19; CDR3aa: CASSIARTSGGITGELFF
j_gene: TRBJ1-2; len: 14; v_gene: TRBV2; CDR3aa: CASIIDRAINGYTF
j_gene: TRBJ1-1; len: 15; v_gene: TRBV6-5; CDR3aa: CASSYSGTGFHEAFF
j_gene: TRBJ2-5; len: 16; v_gene: TRBV3-1/TRBV3-2; CDR3aa: CASSQGLAGDQETQYF
j_gene: TRBJ2-2; len: 14; v_gene: TRBV11-2; CDR3aa: CASSPDRNTGELFF
j_gene: TRBJ2-3; len: 15; v_gene: TRBV5-1; CDR3aa: CASSLDRGYADTQYF
j_gene: TRBJ1-1; len: 18; v_gene: TRBV4-2; CDR3aa: CASSPTVSTQGAATEAFF
j_gene: TRBJ2-7; len: 15; v_gene: TRBV4-3; CDR3aa: CASSPGTGGLGEQYF
j_gene: TRBJ1-2; len: 13; v_gene: TRBV30; CDR3aa: CAWRVTVLYGYTF
j_gene: TRBJ2-2; len: 14; v_gene: TRBV28; CDR3aa: CASTLTTYTGELFF
j_gene: TRBJ2-1; len: 14; v_gene: TRBV7-9; CDR3aa: CASSEGASYNEQFF
j_gene: TRBJ2-7; len: 14; v_gene: TRBV28; CDR3aa: CASSLKAGGYEQYF
j_gene: TRBJ2-3; len: 13; v_gene: TRBV6-5; CDR3aa: CASSGQGTDTQYF
j_gene: TRBJ1-1; len: 15; v_gene: TRBV2; CDR3aa: CASRLRQGSSTEAFF
j_gene: TRBJ1-4; len: 19; v_gene: TRBV19; CDR3aa: CASSIDGGTGSGTNEKLFF
j_gene: TRBJ1-3; len: 19; v_gene: TRBV5-1; CDR3aa: CASSLRTSNSEGSGNTIYF
j_gene: TRBJ1-6; len: 15; v_gene: TRBV2; CDR3aa: CASSSRTGGNSPLHF
j_gene: TRBJ1-2; len: 11; v_gene: TRBV3-1/TRBV3-2; CDR3aa: CASSQFSGYTF
j_gene: TRBJ2-2; len: 19; v_gene: TRBV6-2/TRBV6-3; CDR3aa: CASSYNPLRRGRNTGELFF
j_gene: TRBJ2-1; len: 16; v_gene: TRBV28; CDR3aa: CASSFPLSVTYNEQFF
j_gene: TRBJ1-2; len: 12; v_gene: TRBV28; CDR3aa: CASRETGFGYTF
j_gene: TRBJ1-2; len: 14; v_gene: TRBV3-1/TRBV3-2; CDR3aa: CASSQEGGSTGYTF
j_gene: TRBJ1-5; len: 17; v_gene: TRBV6-2/TRBV6-3; CDR3aa: CASSYELWKGYNQPQHF
j_gene: TRBJ1-3; len: 11; v_gene: TRBV20-1; CDR3aa: CSASVRNTIYF
j_gene: TRBJ1-2; len: 20; v_gene: TRBV4-2; CDR3aa: CASSQDGGFRDGPMNYGYTF
j_gene: TRBJ2-2; len: 13; v_gene: TRBV6-2/TRBV6-3; CDR3aa: CASSWLDTGELFF
j_gene: TRBJ1-6; len: 16; v_gene: TRBV7-2; CDR3aa: CASSLASQGNNSPLHF
j_gene: TRBJ1-1; len: 14; v_gene: TRBV5-5; CDR3aa: CASSAGTGATEAFF
j_gene: TRBJ2-7; len: 15; v_gene: TRBV30; CDR3aa: CAWNPRDRNSYEQYF
j_gene: TRBJ2-5; len: 17; v_gene: TRBV28; CDR3aa: CASSLASAGPIQETQYF
j_gene: TRBJ2-3; len: 15; v_gene: TRBV11-2; CDR3aa: CASSRQRGGLDTQYF
j_gene: TRBJ2-2; len: 16; v_gene: TRBV7-6; CDR3aa: CASSLAGTSGTGELFF
j_gene: TRBJ2-1; len: 15; v_gene: TRBV5-1; CDR3aa: CASSLAGFTYNEQFF
j_gene: TRBJ1-2; len: 15; v_gene: TRBV27; CDR3aa: CASSLKEGAYYGYTF
j_gene: TRBJ2-3; len: 14; v_gene: TRBV19; CDR3aa: CATSGQGARNTQYF
j_gene: TRBJ2-7; len: 13; v_gene: TRBV2; CDR3aa: CASSGQGRYEQYF
j_gene: TRBJ1-1; len: 14; v_gene: TRBV3-1/TRBV3-2; CDR3aa: CASSQDVAGGLAFF
j_gene: TRBJ1-4; len: 15; v_gene: TRBV2; CDR3aa: CASSGTLPTNEKLFF
j_gene: TRBJ2-1; len: 16; v_gene: TRBV30; CDR3aa: CAWKSKAPSSYNEQFF
j_gene: TRBJ1-2; len: 15; v_gene: TRBV2; CDR3aa: CARGSVAGRNYGYTF
j_gene: TRBJ1-1; len: 12; v_gene: TRBV7-6; CDR3aa: CASKGRDTEAFF
j_gene: TRBJ2-1; len: 12; v_gene: TRBV19; CDR3aa: CASSFTSNEQFF
j_gene: TRBJ1-1; len: 14; v_gene: TRBV7-9; CDR3aa: CASRAGGMNTEAFF
j_gene: TRBJ2-1; len: 14; v_gene: TRBV5-1; CDR3aa: CASRTGTGYNEQFF
j_gene: TRBJ1-6; len: 16; v_gene: TRBV10-3; CDR3aa: CAISGQGEGYNSPLHF
j_gene: TRBJ1-5; len: 12; v_gene: TRBV3-1/TRBV3-2; CDR3aa: CASSQSNQPQHF
j_gene: TRBJ1-5; len: 16; v_gene: TRBV18; CDR3aa: CASSPRASRRNQPQHF
j_gene: TRBJ2-5; len: 14; v_gene: TRBV3-1/TRBV3-2; CDR3aa: CASSQSAGGITQYF
j_gene: TRBJ2-1; len: 13; v_gene: TRBV28; CDR3aa: CASSSGTGEEQFF
j_gene: TRBJ2-1; len: 17; v_gene: TRBV19; CDR3aa: CASMIRSGGEPNNEQFF
j_gene: TRBJ1-1; len: 15; v_gene: TRBV3-1/TRBV3-2; CDR3aa: CASSLSQSRNTEAFF
j_gene: TRBJ1-3; len: 16; v_gene: TRBV7-9; CDR3aa: CASSLPSGQGGNTIYF
j_gene: TRBJ2-3; len: 16; v_gene: TRBV15; CDR3aa: CATSRVGGVPTDTQYF
j_gene: TRBJ1-2; len: 14; v_gene: TRBV5-1; CDR3aa: CASSLTSNNYGYTF
j_gene: TRBJ1-2; len: 13; v_gene: TRBV12-3/TRBV12-4; CDR3aa: CASRVGGSDGYTF
j_gene: TRBJ1-5; len: 15; v_gene: TRBV10-1; CDR3aa: CATRGGANGNQPQHF